This TCR beta chain originates from a study of blood T cell repertoires in COVID-19. Profiled with immunoSEQ multiplex PCR; TCRdb holds only in-frame clones, not every one. The data contain 200,000 to 300,000 clones, nearly 85% of them singletons. The CDR3 length is 14 residues. V shed 6 bases and J 4 bases; nucleotides not matched to a gene: 7. Germline-derived CDR1 and CDR2 are MDHEN and SYDVKM. The J gene is TRBJ2-5, the V gene TRBV28, with TRBD2 identical over 8 bases. The TCR was taken from a human donor in a cohort sampled during active COVID-19. Sequenced material: peripheral blood. In DNA, the CDR3 is TGTGCCAGCAGCTCGGGGGGGCCGGGAGAGACCCAGTACTTC. It is translated as CASSSGGPGETQYF.